The next 9 T cell receptor beta chains were all read from a single sample in a study of human T cells and chemical hapten exposure. TCRdb re-called the RACE reads through MiXCR, storing one row per CDR3 protein. The table includes roughly 110,000 distinct CDR3 sequences, more than 10% detected once. The time point is: pre-sensitization, week 0. Treatment defined: therapeutic diphenylcyclopropenone sensitization with weekly scalp DPC. This specimen was whole blood, taken in connection with sensitization to the hapten diphenylcyclopropenone (DPC). These receptors were obtained from a woman aged 45-59 years with alopecia areata. Some clones in this sample may be carry-over from other donors' samples.

The CDR3 reads CASSPGPGQVLRGYTF. The CDR3 DNA reads TGCGCCAGCAGCCCTGGGCCGGGACAGGTGCTTCGGGGCTACACCTTC. The chain has TRBV4-1 and TRBJ1-2, with TRBD1 identical over 8 bases. CDR1 MGHRA and CDR2 YSYEKL come from the germline V gene. With 4 bases clipped from V and 8 bases from J, the junction kept 15 bases outside the gene matches. The length of the CDR3 is 16 residues.

This clonotype has at least ten counts. V usage is TRBV7-8 and J usage is TRBJ2-7; D remains ambiguous. Germline values: CDR1 SGHVS, CDR2 FQNEAQ. The CDR3 is 14 amino acids. V shed 4 bases and J shed 0 bases, with 10 bases lying between them. The CDR3 nucleotides read TGTGCCAGCAGCTCTCTGGTTAGCTCCTACGAGCAGTACTTC. Its translation is CASSSLVSSYEQYF.

There are a few counts of this clonotype. The J gene is TRBJ2-5, the V gene TRBV5-1, with D possibly being TRBD2 (5 bases). The V end lost 4 bases, the J end lost 7 bases, and 17 bases lay between the germline ends. In germline, CDR1 is SGHRS, CDR2 YFSETQ. This CDR3 comprises 14 residues. The CDR3 nucleotides read TGCGCCAGCAGCCCAGAGCGTCCCCGGGGGACCCAGTACTTC. This encodes CASSPERPRGTQYF.

V and J are TRBV19 and TRBJ2-2, with TRBD2 matching over 7 bases. The CDR3 contains 15 residues. Germline V gene lookup returns CDR1 LNHDA and CDR2 SQIVND (reference sequence). Trimming removed 8 bases from V and 1 base from J; junction bases left unmatched: 7. The CDR3 loop is CASVRRGVNTGELFF. In DNA form, the CDR3 reads TGTGCCAGTGTGAGACGGGGGGTGAACACCGGGGAGCTGTTTTTT.

Points on this clonotype: A read error may produce the germline difference seen at one junction end. The rearrangement links TRBV29-1 to TRBJ1-1, with unresolved D. The germline gives CDR1 SQVTM, CDR2 ANQGSEA. The CDR3 loop spans 8 amino acids. The CDR3 DNA reads as TGCAGCGCCGGGGAGCCAGAGTTT. Amino acid sequence: CSAGEPEF.

This clonotype was seen only a few times. The J gene is TRBJ1-4, the V gene TRBV19, with TRBD1 as a possible D gene (5 bases). The CDR3 extends over 16 amino acids. From germline, CDR1 is LNHDA and CDR2 SQIVND (reference sequence). V was trimmed by 5 bases and J by 0 bases, leaving 13 bases between them. The CDR3 DNA sequence: TGTGCCAGTAGTGACCTCAGGGCAACAACTAATGAAAAACTGTTTTTT. Encoded protein: CASSDLRATTNEKLFF. Supplemented by reference TRBV19 and TRBJ1-4, the full variable domain reads DGGITQSPKYLFRKEGQNVTLSCEQNLNHDAMYWYRQDPGQGLRLIYYSQIVNDFQKGDIAEGYSVSREKKESFPLTVTSAQKNPTAFYLCASSDLRATTNEKLFFGSGTQLSVL.

The DNA for the CDR3 is TGTGCCAGCACTAAAGGGAAGGGGGTAGGCACTGAAGCTTTCTTT. This encodes CASTKGKGVGTEAFF. V usage is TRBV25-1 and J usage is TRBJ1-1, with D possibly TRBD1 on 6 matching bases. CDR1 MGHDK and CDR2 SYGVNS come from the germline V gene. CDR3 length: 15 residues. Trimming took 7 bases from V and 4 from J, leaving 19 bases between them.

CDR3 nucleotides: TGTGCCAGCAGCGACCCACTAGCGGTGCCCCACAATGAGCAGTTCTTC. As protein: CASSDPLAVPHNEQFF. This sequence joins TRBV3-1 and TRBJ2-1, with 8 bases that match TRBD2. Germline values: CDR1 LGHDT, CDR2 YNNKEL (reference sequence). The CDR3 is made up of 16 amino acids. V gave up 5 bases and J gave up 5 bases; unmatched junction bases: 11.

The CDR3 loop reads CASSFGSTGELFF. In nucleotides, the CDR3 is TGCGCCAGCAGCTTCGGCTCCACCGGGGAGCTGTTTTTT. The chain carries TRBV5-1 and TRBJ2-2; D is unclear. Germline lookup yields CDR1 SGHRS and CDR2 YFSETQ. The V end was cut by 2 bases, the J end by 4 bases, with 6 bases between. There are 13 residues in the CDR3.